This TCR beta chain was recorded in a study of CD8+CD57+ T cells in acquired aplastic anemia. Whole-study context: DNA per sorted CD4+ or CD8+ sample ranged about 0.19 to 30 ug, averaging approximately 3.1 ug. There were roughly 10 million reads, on average, for CD4+ cells from healthy donors.

Both TCR beta VDJ combination and CDR3 sequence profiling were carried out. Genomic DNA was the template for this profiling. TCRdb itself ran the reads through MiXCR, one entry per CDR3 protein. The data contain 150,000 to 200,000 distinct CDR3 sequences, approximately 40% of them seen just once; the ten biggest clones take up 1.1%. This clonotype was found many times. The antigen is undetermined. Study results and caveats: Patients and controls shared approximately 28 CD8+ CDR3 sequences. Controls and patients did not differ significantly in CD8+ Simpson's diversity.

The CDR3 loop spans 15 amino acids. Per germline, CDR1 SEHNR and CDR2 FQNEAQ (reference sequence). V shed 7 bases, J shed 4 bases, and the junction held 7 bases outside the gene matches. This sequence was found in a human donor in good health. Material: sorted CD4+, CD8+, or CD8+CD57+ T cells (not recorded which) from PBMCs. V and J are TRBV7-9 and TRBJ2-3; 11 bases map to TRBD2. CDR3 in amino acids: CASIPTSGRADTQYF. In nucleotides, the CDR3 is TGTGCCAGCATCCCTACTAGCGGGAGAGCAGATACGCAGTATTTT.